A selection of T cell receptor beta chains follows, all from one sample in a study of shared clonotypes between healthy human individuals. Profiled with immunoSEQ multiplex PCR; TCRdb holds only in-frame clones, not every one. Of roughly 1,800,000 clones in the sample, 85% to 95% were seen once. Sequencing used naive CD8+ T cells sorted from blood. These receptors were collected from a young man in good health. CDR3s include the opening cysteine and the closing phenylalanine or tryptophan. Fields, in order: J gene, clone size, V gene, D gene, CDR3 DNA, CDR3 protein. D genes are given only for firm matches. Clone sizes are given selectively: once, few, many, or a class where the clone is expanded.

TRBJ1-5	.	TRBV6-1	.	TGTGCCAGCAGTGAATGGCAGAATCAGCCCCAGCATTTT	CASSEWQNQPQHF
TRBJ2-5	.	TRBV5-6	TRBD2	TGTGCCAGCAAATGGGAAACTAGCGGGACCCAAGAGACCCAGTACTTC	CASKWETSGTQETQYF
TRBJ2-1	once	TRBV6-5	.	TGTGCCAGCACCGAAAGGGGGGGCGTGTACAATGAGCAGTTCTTC	CASTERGGVYNEQFF
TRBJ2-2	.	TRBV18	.	TGTGCCAGCTCACCAGAGGGGAGCCGGGACACCGGGGAGCTGTTTTTT	CASSPEGSRDTGELFF
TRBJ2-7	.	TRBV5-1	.	TGCGCCAGCAGCGCCACAGGCTACGAGCAGTACTTC	CASSATGYEQYF
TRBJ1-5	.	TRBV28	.	TGTGCCAGCAGTCCCTACAATCAGCCCCAGCATTTT	CASSPYNQPQHF
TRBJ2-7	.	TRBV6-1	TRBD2	TGTGCCAGCAGTGAGAACAGCGGGGGCCTCTACGAGCAGTACTTC	CASSENSGGLYEQYF
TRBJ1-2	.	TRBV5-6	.	TGTGCCAGCAGCTTCGGCAGGGACTATGGCTACACCTTC	CASSFGRDYGYTF
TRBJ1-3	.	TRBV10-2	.	TGCGCCAGCAGCCTACAGAGCTCTGGAAACACCATATATTTT	CASSLQSSGNTIYF
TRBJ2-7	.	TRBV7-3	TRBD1	TGTGCCAGCAGCTTAACCCTGAACCGGGACAGGGAATTCCTAAGCTCCTACGAGCAGTACTTC	CASSLTLNRDREFLSSYEQYF
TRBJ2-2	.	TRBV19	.	TGTGCCAGTAGTATAGGGGCCGCCGGGGAGCTGTTTTTT	CASSIGAAGELFF
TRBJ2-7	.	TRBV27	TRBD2	TGTGCCAGCAGTCCCGGACTAGCGGGGGGCGCCTACGAGCAGTACTTC	CASSPGLAGGAYEQYF
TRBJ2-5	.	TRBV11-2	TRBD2	TGTGCCAGCAGCTTAGAGCTTAGCGGGTATGAAGAGACCCAGTACTTC	CASSLELSGYEETQYF
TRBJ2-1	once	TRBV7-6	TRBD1	TGTGCCAGCAGCTTTTTACAGGGGGGTGAGCAGTTCTTC	CASSFLQGGEQFF
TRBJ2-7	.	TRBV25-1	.	TGTGCCAGCAGTGGAGAGACTACGAACTACGAGCAGTACTTC	CASSGETTNYEQYF
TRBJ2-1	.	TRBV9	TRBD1	TGTGCCAGCAGCCTACAGGGGACCTACAATGAGCAGTTCTTC	CASSLQGTYNEQFF
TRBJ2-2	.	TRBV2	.	TGTGCCAGCAGAGGAGCGAACACCGGGGAGCTGTTTTTT	CASRGANTGELFF
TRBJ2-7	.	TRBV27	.	TGTGCCAGCAGTTCCCCTTGGGGGTCCTACGAGCAGTACTTC	CASSSPWGSYEQYF
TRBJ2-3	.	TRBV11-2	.	TGTGCCAGCAGCTTGGACACCCCCACAGATACGCAGTATTTT	CASSLDTPTDTQYF
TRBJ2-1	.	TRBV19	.	TGTGCCAGTAGTATAGGCGGGGCCTACAATGAGCAGTTCTTC	CASSIGGAYNEQFF
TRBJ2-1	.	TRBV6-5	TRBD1	TGTGCCAGCAGTTACTCGAGGACAGGGGGGGAGTTCTTC	CASSYSRTGGEFF
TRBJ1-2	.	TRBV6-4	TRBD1	TGTGCCAGCAGTGACGCCGGTTCACAGGGGATCTATGGCTACACCTTC	CASSDAGSQGIYGYTF